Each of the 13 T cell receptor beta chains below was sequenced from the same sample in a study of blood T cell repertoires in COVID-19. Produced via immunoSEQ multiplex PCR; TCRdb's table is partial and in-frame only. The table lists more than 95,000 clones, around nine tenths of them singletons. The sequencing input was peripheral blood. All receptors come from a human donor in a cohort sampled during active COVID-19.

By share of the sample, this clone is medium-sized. CDR3 sequence: CASSLGGGRTYEQYF. The CDR3 DNA sequence: TGTGCCAGCAGCTTGGGCGGGGGCCGAACCTACGAGCAGTACTTC. The chain couples TRBV11-3 to TRBJ2-7, with D maybe TRBD2 (7 bases). The ends were cut back, 3 bases at V and 2 bases at J, with 14 bases in the middle. The germline CDR1 and CDR2 sequences are SGHNT and YENEEA. This CDR3 comprises 15 residues.

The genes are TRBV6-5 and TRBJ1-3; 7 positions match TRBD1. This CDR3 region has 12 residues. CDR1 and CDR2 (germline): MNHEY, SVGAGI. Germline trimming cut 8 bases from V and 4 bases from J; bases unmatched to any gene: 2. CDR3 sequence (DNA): TGTGCCAGCGGGACAGCCGGAAACACCATATATTTT. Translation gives CASGTAGNTIYF.

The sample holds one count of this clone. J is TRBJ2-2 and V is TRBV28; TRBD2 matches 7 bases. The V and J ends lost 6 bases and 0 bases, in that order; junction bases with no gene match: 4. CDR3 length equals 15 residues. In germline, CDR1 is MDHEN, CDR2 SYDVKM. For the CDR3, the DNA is TGTGCCAGCAGATTCGGGACTACGAACACCGGGGAGCTGTTTTTT. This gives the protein CASRFGTTNTGELFF.

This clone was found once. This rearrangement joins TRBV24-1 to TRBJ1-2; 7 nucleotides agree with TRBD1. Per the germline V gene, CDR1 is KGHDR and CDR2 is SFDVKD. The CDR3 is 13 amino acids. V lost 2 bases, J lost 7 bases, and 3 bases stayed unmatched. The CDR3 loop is CATSDYRGGGYTF. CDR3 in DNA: TGTGCCACCAGTGATTACAGGGGAGGTGGCTACACCTTC.

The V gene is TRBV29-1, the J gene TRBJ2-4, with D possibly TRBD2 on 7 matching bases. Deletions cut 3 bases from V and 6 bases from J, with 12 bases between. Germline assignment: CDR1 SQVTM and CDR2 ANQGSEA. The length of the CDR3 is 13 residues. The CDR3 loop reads CSVDAGAGNIQYF. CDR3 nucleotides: TGCAGCGTTGACGCGGGGGCGGGAAACATTCAGTACTTC.

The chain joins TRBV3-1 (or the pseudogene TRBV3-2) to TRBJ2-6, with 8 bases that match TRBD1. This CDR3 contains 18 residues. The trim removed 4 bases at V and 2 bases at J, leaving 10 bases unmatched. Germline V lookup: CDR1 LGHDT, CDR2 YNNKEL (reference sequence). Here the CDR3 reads CASSPPPSRGPGANVLTF. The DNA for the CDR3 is TGTGCCAGCAGCCCCCCCCCATCCAGGGGGCCTGGGGCCAACGTCCTGACTTTC.

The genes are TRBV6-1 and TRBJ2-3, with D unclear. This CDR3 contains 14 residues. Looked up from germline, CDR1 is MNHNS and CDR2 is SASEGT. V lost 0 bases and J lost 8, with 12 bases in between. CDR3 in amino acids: CASSEAIPGGTQYF. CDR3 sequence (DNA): TGTGCCAGCAGTGAAGCGATCCCGGGTGGTACGCAGTATTTT.

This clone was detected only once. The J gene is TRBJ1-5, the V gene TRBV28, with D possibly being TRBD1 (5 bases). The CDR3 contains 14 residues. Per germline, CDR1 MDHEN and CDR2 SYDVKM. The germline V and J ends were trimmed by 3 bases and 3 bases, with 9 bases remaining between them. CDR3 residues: CASSLADNNQPQHF. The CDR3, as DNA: TGTGCCAGCAGTTTGGCGGACAACAATCAGCCCCAGCATTTT.

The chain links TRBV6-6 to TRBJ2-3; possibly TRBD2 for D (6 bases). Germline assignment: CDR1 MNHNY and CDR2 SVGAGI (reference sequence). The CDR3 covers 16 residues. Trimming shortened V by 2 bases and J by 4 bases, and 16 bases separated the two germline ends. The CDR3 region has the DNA TGTGCCAGCAGTTACCCCTCGGGAGAGGAGGCAGATACGCAGTATTTT. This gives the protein CASSYPSGEEADTQYF.

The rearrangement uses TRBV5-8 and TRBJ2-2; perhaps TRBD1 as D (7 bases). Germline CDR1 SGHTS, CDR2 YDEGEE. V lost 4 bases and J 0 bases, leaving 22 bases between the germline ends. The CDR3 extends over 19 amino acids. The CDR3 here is CASSLRRHQGGPNTGELFF. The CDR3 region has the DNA TGTGCCAGCAGCCTACGACGGCACCAGGGGGGACCGAACACCGGGGAGCTGTTTTTT.

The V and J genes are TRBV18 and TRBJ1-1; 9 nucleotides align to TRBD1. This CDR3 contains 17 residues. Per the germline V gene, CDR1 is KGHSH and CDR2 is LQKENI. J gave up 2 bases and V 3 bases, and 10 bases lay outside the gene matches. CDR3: CASSPTGQGGINTEAFF. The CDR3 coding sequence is TGTGCCAGCTCACCCACGGGACAGGGCGGGATTAACACTGAAGCTTTCTTT.

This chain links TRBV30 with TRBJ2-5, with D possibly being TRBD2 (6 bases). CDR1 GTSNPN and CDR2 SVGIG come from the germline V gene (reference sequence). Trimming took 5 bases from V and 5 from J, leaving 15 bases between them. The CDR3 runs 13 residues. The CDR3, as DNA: TGTGCCTGGGGGTCGGGACTTACCGAGACCCAGTACTTC. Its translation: CAWGSGLTETQYF.

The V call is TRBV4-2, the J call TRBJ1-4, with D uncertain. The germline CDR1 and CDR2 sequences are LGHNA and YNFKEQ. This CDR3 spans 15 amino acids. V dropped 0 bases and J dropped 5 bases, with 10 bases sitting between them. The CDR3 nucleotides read TGTGCCAGCAGCCAAGATCGAGGCGAGAATGAAAAACTGTTTTTT. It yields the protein CASSQDRGENEKLFF.